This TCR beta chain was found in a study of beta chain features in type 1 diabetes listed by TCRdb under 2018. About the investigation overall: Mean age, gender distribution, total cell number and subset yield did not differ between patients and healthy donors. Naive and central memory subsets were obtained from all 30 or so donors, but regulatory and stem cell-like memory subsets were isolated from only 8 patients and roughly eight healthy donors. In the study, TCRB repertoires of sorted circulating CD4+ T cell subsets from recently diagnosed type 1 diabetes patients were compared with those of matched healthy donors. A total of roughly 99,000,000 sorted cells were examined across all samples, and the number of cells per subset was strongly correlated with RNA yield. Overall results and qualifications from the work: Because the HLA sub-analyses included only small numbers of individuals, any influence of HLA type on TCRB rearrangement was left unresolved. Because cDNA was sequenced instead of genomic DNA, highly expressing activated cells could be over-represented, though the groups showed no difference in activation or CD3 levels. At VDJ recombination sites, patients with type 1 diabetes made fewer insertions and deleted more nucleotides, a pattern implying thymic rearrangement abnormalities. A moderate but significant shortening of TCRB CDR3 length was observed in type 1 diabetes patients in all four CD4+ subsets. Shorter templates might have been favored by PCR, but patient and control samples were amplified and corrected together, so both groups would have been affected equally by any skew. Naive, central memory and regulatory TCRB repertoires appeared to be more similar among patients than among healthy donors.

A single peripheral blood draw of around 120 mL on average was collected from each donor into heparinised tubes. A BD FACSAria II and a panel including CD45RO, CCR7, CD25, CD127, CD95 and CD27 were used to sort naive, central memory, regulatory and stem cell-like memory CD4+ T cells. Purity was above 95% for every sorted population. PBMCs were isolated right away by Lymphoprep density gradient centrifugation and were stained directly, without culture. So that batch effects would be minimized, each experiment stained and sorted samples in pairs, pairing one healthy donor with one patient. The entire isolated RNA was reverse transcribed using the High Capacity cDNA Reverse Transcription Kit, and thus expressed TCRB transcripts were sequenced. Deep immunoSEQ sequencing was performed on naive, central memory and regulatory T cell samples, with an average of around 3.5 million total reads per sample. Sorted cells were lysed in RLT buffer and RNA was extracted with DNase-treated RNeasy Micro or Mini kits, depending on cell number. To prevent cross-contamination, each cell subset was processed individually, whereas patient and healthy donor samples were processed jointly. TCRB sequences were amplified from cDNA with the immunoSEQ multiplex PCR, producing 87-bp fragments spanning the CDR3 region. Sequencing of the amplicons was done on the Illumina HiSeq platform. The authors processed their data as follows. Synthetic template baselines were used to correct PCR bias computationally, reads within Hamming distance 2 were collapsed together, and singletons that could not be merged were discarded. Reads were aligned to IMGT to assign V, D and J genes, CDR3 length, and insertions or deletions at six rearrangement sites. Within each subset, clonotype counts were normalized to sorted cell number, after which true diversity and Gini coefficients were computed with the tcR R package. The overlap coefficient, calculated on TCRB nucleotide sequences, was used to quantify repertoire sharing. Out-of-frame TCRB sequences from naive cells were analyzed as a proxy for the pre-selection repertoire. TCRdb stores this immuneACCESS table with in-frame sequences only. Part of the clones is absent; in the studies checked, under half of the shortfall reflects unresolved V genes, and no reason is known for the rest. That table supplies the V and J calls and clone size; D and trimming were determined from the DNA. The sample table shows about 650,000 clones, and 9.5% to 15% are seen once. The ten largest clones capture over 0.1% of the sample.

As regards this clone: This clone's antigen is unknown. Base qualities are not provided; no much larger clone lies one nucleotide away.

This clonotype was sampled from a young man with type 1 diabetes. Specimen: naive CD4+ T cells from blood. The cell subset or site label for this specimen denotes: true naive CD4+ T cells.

The encoded CDR3 is CASSIKTGATEAFF. The DNA reads as follows: TGTGCCAGCAGCATCAAGACAGGGGCCACTGAAGCTTTCTTT. The receptor chain draws on TRBV7-2 and TRBJ1-1; 8 bases in the middle match TRBD1. Inclusive of the bounding cysteine and phenylalanine, the CDR3 is 14 residues long. The DNA shown is the 42-base CDR3, in frame from base 1. V ends up 5 bases short and J 4 bases short, with an unmatched junction base count of 6. According to the germline V gene, CDR1 reads SGHTA and CDR2 reads FQGNSA.